The 14 T cell receptor beta chains below all came from one sample that was sequenced in a study of T cells after yellow fever vaccination. TCRdb re-called the 5' RACE reads through MiXCR, storing one row per CDR3 protein. The profile shows about 630,000 distinct CDR3 sequences, approximately 13% of them singletons. This sample comprised PBMCs, obtained on the day of the yellow fever booster vaccination. These receptors all come from a young man who received the YFV17D yellow fever vaccine.

This clonotype was recorded a few times. The chain uses TRBV3-1 and TRBJ1-2, with D unclear. Between the trimmed V and J ends, which lost 1 base and 4 bases, there was a span of 10 bases. Germline CDR1 LGHDT, CDR2 YNNKEL (reference sequence). The CDR3 covers 14 residues. CDR3 nucleotides: TGTGCCAGCAGCCAAGTCGCCGGGTCCTATGGCTACACCTTC. Translated: CASSQVAGSYGYTF. The complete variable domain, with remaining parts taken from reference TRBV3-1 and TRBJ1-2, reads DTAVSQTPKYLVTQMGNDKSIKCEQNLGHDTMYWYKQDSKKFLKIMFSYNNKELIINETVPNRFSPKSPDKAHLNLHINSLELGDSAVYFCASSQVAGSYGYTFGSGTRLTVV.

The chain has TRBV6-1 and TRBJ1-6, with D unclear. Germline V CDR1 and CDR2: MNHNS, SASEGT. The V gene lost 8 bases and the J gene lost 9 bases, with 17 bases spanning the gap. This CDR3 spans 14 amino acids. The CDR3 DNA is TGTGCCAGCGCCGCAGGACGGCTGAGTTCACCCCTCCACTTT. This sequence encodes CASAAGRLSSPLHF.

This clonotype was observed once. The chain recombines TRBV7-2 with TRBJ1-1, with D tentatively TRBD1 (6 bases). Germline-derived CDR1 and CDR2 are SGHTA and FQGNSA. V dropped 4 bases and J dropped 5 bases, with 14 bases sitting between them. The CDR3 extends over 14 amino acids. The CDR3 reads CASSSEGGQTEAFF. The DNA of the CDR3 is TGTGCCAGCAGCTCTGAAGGGGGGCAGACTGAAGCTTTCTTT.

This clonotype was observed a handful of times. V gene TRBV20-1 combines with J gene TRBJ2-3; TRBD2 matches 9 bases. This CDR3 contains 17 residues. Germline V gene lookup returns CDR1 DFQATT and CDR2 SNEGSKA (reference sequence). The V segment lost 0 bases and the J segment 7 bases; nucleotides outside the gene matches: 14. The CDR3 DNA follows: TGCAGTGCTAGAGATCTGTTACTAGCGGGTCCAGGAAATACGCAGTATTTT. Encoded protein: CSARDLLLAGPGNTQYF.

The chain uses TRBV15 and TRBJ2-1; 9 bases map to TRBD2. The CDR3 is made up of 16 amino acids. Germline V lookup: CDR1 LNHNV, CDR2 YYDKDF (reference sequence). V trimming: 3 bases; J trimming: 4 bases; junction bases outside the gene matches: 7. The CDR3 sequence is CATSSLGLAQYNEQFF. CDR3 DNA: TGTGCCACCAGCAGCCTGGGACTAGCCCAATACAATGAGCAGTTCTTC.

This chain connects TRBV6-1 to TRBJ2-2, with D possibly TRBD2 on 5 matching bases. The CDR3 totals 16 residues. Germline V lookup: CDR1 MNHNS, CDR2 SASEGT. V shed 7 bases and J shed 7 bases, with 22 bases lying between them. CDR3 in amino acids: CASNTARGNPDGELFF. In nucleotides, the CDR3 is TGTGCCAGCAATACGGCTCGAGGGAACCCGGACGGGGAGCTGTTTTTT.

This chain joins TRBV7-2 and TRBJ2-5, with 9 nucleotides matching TRBD2. Germline V gives CDR1 SGHTA, CDR2 FQGNSA. The V segment lost 0 bases and the J segment 3 bases; nucleotides outside the gene matches: 5. The CDR3 totals 16 residues. CDR3 region: CASSLARLAVKETQYF. The CDR3 DNA reads as TGTGCCAGCAGCTTAGCGAGACTAGCGGTTAAAGAGACCCAGTACTTC.

CDR3: CASSRAVQEGLNSPLHF. The CDR3 DNA follows: TGTGCCAGCTCACGGGCTGTGCAGGAGGGCCTGAATTCACCCCTCCACTTT. This rearrangement joins TRBV18 to TRBJ1-6; D call uncertain. Trimming left V 4 bases short and J 7 bases short, with 20 bases between. CDR1 is KGHSH, CDR2 LQKENI, per germline. The CDR3 sequence is 17 residues long. The entire variable domain, with the rest obtained from reference TRBV18 and TRBJ1-6, is as follows: NAGVMQNPRHLVRRRGQEARLRCSPMKGHSHVYWYRQLPEEGLKFMVYLQKENIIDESGMPKERFSAEFPKEGPSILRIQQVVRGDSAAYFCASSRAVQEGLNSPLHFGNGTRLTVT.

This clonotype was observed many times. This chain connects TRBV15 to TRBJ2-1, with 7 bases aligning to TRBD2. The V gene end was trimmed by 6 bases and the J gene end by 7 bases; junction bases not matched to a gene: 18. CDR1 and CDR2 from the germline V gene are LNHNV and YYDKDF (reference sequence). CDR3 length: 17 residues. The CDR3 DNA follows: TGTGCCACCAGTCGAGGGACGGGGGGAGTATTAGTAAATGAGCAGTTCTTC. Protein sequence: CATSRGTGGVLVNEQFF.

This clonotype appeared once. The CDR3 coding sequence is TGTGCCAGCTCACCACCTGCGGGCCAGAGCTCCTACAATGAGCAGTTCTTC. This codes for CASSPPAGQSSYNEQFF. This chain links TRBV18 with TRBJ2-1, with D tentatively TRBD2 (5 bases). Trimming removed 0 bases at V and 0 bases at J, with 12 bases between. CDR3 length: 17 amino acids. The germline gives CDR1 KGHSH, CDR2 LQKENI.

This clonotype occurred many times. This rearrangement joins TRBV18 to TRBJ1-1; D might be TRBD1 (5 bases). From germline, CDR1 is KGHSH and CDR2 LQKENI. Deletions cut 3 bases from V and 0 bases from J, with 8 bases between. CDR3 length: 14 residues. In DNA form, the CDR3 reads TGTGCCAGCTCACCGACAGTCATGAACACTGAAGCTTTCTTT. Amino acids: CASSPTVMNTEAFF.

This clonotype was observed a few times. The J gene is TRBJ2-1, the V gene TRBV3-1; 7 nucleotides line up with TRBD2. V lost 2 bases, J lost 9 bases, and 10 bases stayed unmatched. This CDR3 has 15 residues. Looked up from germline, CDR1 is LGHDT and CDR2 is YNNKEL (reference sequence). The CDR3 loop is CASSQNRAGTGEQFF. CDR3 nucleotides: TGTGCCAGCAGCCAAAATCGAGCGGGGACCGGTGAGCAGTTCTTC.

This clonotype appeared a few times. This chain uses TRBV12-3 or TRBV12-4 with TRBJ2-5; 7 positions match TRBD1. V trimming: 5 bases; J trimming: 3 bases; junction bases outside the gene matches: 6. The CDR3 has 14 amino acids. The CDR3 DNA sequence: TGTGCCAGCAGTCACGGACAGGTTAAAGAGACCCAGTACTTC. Protein product: CASSHGQVKETQYF.

This clonotype has more than one count but fewer than ten. The rearrangement uses TRBV20-1 and TRBJ2-5, with 13 positions matching TRBD2. Trimming removed 3 bases from V and 7 bases from J; junction bases left unmatched: 8. The CDR3 extends over 15 amino acids. The V gene's germline CDR1 is DFQATT and CDR2 SNEGSKA (reference sequence). The CDR3 coding sequence is TGCAGTGCTAGGACAGGACTAGCGGGAGTTGGGACCCAGTACTTC. This translates into CSARTGLAGVGTQYF.